These 15 T cell receptor beta chains were sequenced from one sample in a study of OX40 agonist ivuxolimab in advanced cancers. Measured with immunoSEQ multiplex PCR; TCRdb has only the in-frame clones, and not every one. The sample has some 76,000 clones, approximately 87% seen once. Here the sequenced sample was CD4+ or CD8+ T cells sorted from blood, taken in a trial of the OX40 agonist ivuxolimab. These receptors were taken from an adult with an advanced solid tumor such as melanoma, head and neck, liver or kidney cancer.

Only a few counts were recorded for this clone. This chain links TRBV6-6 with TRBJ2-1; TRBD1 matches 10 bases. CDR1 MNHNY and CDR2 SVGAGI come from the germline V gene (reference sequence). This CDR3 spans 15 amino acids. V trimming: 4 bases; J trimming: 6 bases; junction bases outside the gene matches: 6. This chain's CDR3 is CASSSGQGDGNEQFF. DNA for the CDR3: TGTGCCAGCAGTTCCGGACAGGGGGATGGCAATGAGCAGTTCTTC.

This chain links TRBV4-2 with TRBJ2-1; D uncertain. V was pared by 1 base and J by 7 bases, with 11 bases between. This CDR3 is 14 amino acids long. Looked up from germline, CDR1 is LGHNA and CDR2 is YNFKEQ. The CDR3 DNA sequence: TGTGCCAGCAGCCAAGCCGATCGTATAAATGAGCAGTTCTTC. Translated: CASSQADRINEQFF.

With respect to this clone: An end of the junction differs from the germline gene, which may be a read error. The rearrangement uses TRBV5-1 and TRBJ2-3; TRBD1 aligns across 8 bases. CDR3 length: 15 amino acids. Per the germline V gene, CDR1 is SGHRS and CDR2 is YFSETQ. The CDR3 nucleotides are TGCGCCAGCAGATTGGCAGGGGGCGCGACAGATACGCAGTATTTT. Translation: CASRLAGGATDTQYF.

This chain links TRBV11-2 with TRBJ1-1, with a tentative D call TRBD1 (6 bases). The CDR3 has 16 amino acids. V shed 6 bases and J shed 0 bases, with 17 bases lying between them. The germline gives CDR1 SGHAT, CDR2 FQNNGV. The CDR3 DNA reads as TGTGCCAGCAGTCCCGACAGGCGACTATTGAACACTGAAGCTTTCTTT. Translated: CASSPDRRLLNTEAFF.

The gene calls are TRBV5-6 and TRBJ2-1, with D unresolved. In germline, CDR1 is SGHDT, CDR2 YYEEEE. The ends were cut back, 2 bases at V and 7 bases at J, with 4 bases in the middle. The CDR3 covers 11 residues. This CDR3 is CASSLNNEQFF. The DNA for the CDR3 is TGTGCCAGCAGCTTAAATAATGAGCAGTTCTTC. Full variable domain (outside the CDR3, taken from reference TRBV5-6 and TRBJ2-1): DAGVTQSPTHLIKTRGQQVTLRCSPKSGHDTVSWYQQALGQGPQFIFQYYEEEERQRGNFPDRFSGHQFPNYSSELNVNALLLGDSALYLCASSLNNEQFFGPGTRLTVL.

The chain couples TRBV2 to TRBJ1-2; D remains unclear. Trimming pared 0 bases from V and 6 bases from J, leaving 17 bases between. CDR3 length equals 16 residues. Germline CDR1 SNHLY, CDR2 FYNNEI. This CDR3 is CASSEAWTLRSDGYTF. In DNA, the CDR3 is TGTGCCAGCAGTGAAGCTTGGACCCTCCGCAGCGATGGCTACACCTTC.

This clone was counted a few times. The same CDR3 is also encoded by other DNA sequences in this sample. This chain connects TRBV14 to TRBJ1-5; no definite D call. Germline values: CDR1 SGHDN, CDR2 FVKESK. The CDR3 length is 13 residues. Trimming cost V 6 bases and J 2 bases, with 8 bases left between them. CDR3 protein: CASSPAGNQPQHF. The DNA for the CDR3 is TGTGCCAGCAGTCCCGCGGGCAATCAGCCCCAGCATTTT.

The CDR3 protein is CASSPGGLAASSYNEQFF. CDR3 nucleotides: TGCGCCAGCAGCCCAGGGGGACTAGCGGCTAGCTCCTACAATGAGCAGTTCTTC. The V gene is TRBV5-1, the J gene TRBJ2-1; 11 bases are shared with TRBD2. Germline-derived CDR1 and CDR2 are SGHRS and YFSETQ. V dropped 4 bases and J dropped 0; count of bases not matched to a gene: 9. This CDR3 comprises 18 residues.

The chain has TRBV7-9 and TRBJ1-4; D gene unclear. Germline lookup yields CDR1 SEHNR and CDR2 FQNEAQ (reference sequence). The V end was cut by 5 bases, the J end by 8 bases, with 15 bases between. This CDR3 region has 14 residues. The CDR3 region has the DNA TGTGCCAGCAGCCCCGACCTAGAGGGAGAAAAACTGTTTTTT. Translated, it gives CASSPDLEGEKLFF. The full variable domain, rest sourced from reference TRBV7-9 and TRBJ1-4, is DTGVSQNPRHKITKRGQNVTFRCDPISEHNRLYWYRQTLGQGPEFLTYFQNEAQLEKSRLLSDRFSAERPKGSFSTLEIQRTEQGDSAMYLCASSPDLEGEKLFFGSGTQLSVL.

This clone was seen more than once but under ten times. V usage is TRBV7-9 and J usage is TRBJ2-3; no definite D call. The CDR3 has 12 amino acids. The germline gives CDR1 SEHNR, CDR2 FQNEAQ (reference sequence). V gave up 4 bases and J gave up 6 bases, with 8 bases separating them. CDR3 loop: CASSSRLDTQYF. In DNA, the CDR3 is TGTGCCAGCAGCTCGAGGTTGGATACGCAGTATTTT. Full variable domain (remainder filled in from reference TRBV7-9 and TRBJ2-3): DTGVSQNPRHKITKRGQNVTFRCDPISEHNRLYWYRQTLGQGPEFLTYFQNEAQLEKSRLLSDRFSAERPKGSFSTLEIQRTEQGDSAMYLCASSSRLDTQYFGPGTRLTVL.

This clone was detected a few times. The chain employs TRBV4-3 and TRBJ1-2; perhaps TRBD1 as D (6 bases). V was shortened by 1 base and J by 5 bases, with 20 bases between the two germline ends. The CDR3 has 17 residues. The V gene's germline CDR1 is LGHNA and CDR2 YSLEER. In nucleotides, the CDR3 is TGCGCCAGCAGCCAAGCCCTGGGGGCCAGTAATCGGTATGGCTACACCTTC. Its protein is CASSQALGASNRYGYTF.

V gene TRBV2 combines with J gene TRBJ2-7, with D possibly being TRBD1 (6 bases). Germline CDR1 SNHLY, CDR2 FYNNEI. There are 12 residues in the CDR3. The V end was cut by 9 bases, the J end by 3 bases, with 12 bases between. The CDR3 nucleotides read TGTGCCAGACCAACAGGGTACTACGAGCAGTACTTC. Amino acids: CARPTGYYEQYF.

The chain links TRBV27 to TRBJ2-5; D ambiguous. The CDR3 covers 11 residues. The germline V and J ends were trimmed by 8 bases and 5 bases, with 9 bases remaining between them. The V gene's germline CDR1 is MNHEY and CDR2 SMNVEV (reference sequence). The DNA for the CDR3 is TGTGCCAGCGGGCACGGGGAGACCCAGTACTTC. It is translated as CASGHGETQYF.

This clone was observed a single time. The rearrangement uses TRBV4-3 and TRBJ2-7; 10 bases line up with TRBD1. Germline V lookup: CDR1 LGHNA, CDR2 YSLEER. The CDR3 sequence is 16 residues long. V gave up 1 base and J gave up 1 base; unmatched junction bases: 4. The CDR3 region has the DNA TGCGCCAGCAGCCAAGCCGGGACAGGGGCGTCCTACGAGCAGTACTTC. As protein: CASSQAGTGASYEQYF.

The gene calls are TRBV7-2 and TRBJ2-7, with D perhaps TRBD1 or TRBD2 (6 bases each). CDR1 is SGHTA, CDR2 FQGNSA, per germline. The V gene lost 5 bases and the J gene lost 2 bases, with 19 bases spanning the gap. The CDR3 runs to 16 residues. The CDR3 sequence: CASSPMGGGAAYEQYF. The CDR3 DNA reads TGTGCCAGCAGCCCCATGGGGGGCGGGGCCGCCTACGAGCAGTACTTC.